What follows are 14 T cell receptor beta chains derived from one specimen sequenced in a study of blood T cell repertoires in COVID-19. Profiling relied on immunoSEQ multiplex PCR, and the TCRdb table lists in-frame clones only, not all of them. The table has 200,000 to 250,000 clones, approximately 80% seen once. The specimen was peripheral blood. The receptors come from a woman aged 55-69 years with active or convalescent COVID-19.

This sequence joins TRBV7-9 and TRBJ2-5, with 11 nucleotides matching TRBD2. The CDR3 extends over 15 amino acids. Unmatched junction bases numbered 5, after V lost 4 bases and J lost 4 bases. Germline values: CDR1 SEHNR, CDR2 FQNEAQ (reference sequence). The CDR3 DNA is TGTGCCAGCAGCTATAGCGGGGGGGCTCGAGAGACCCAGTACTTC. This sequence encodes CASSYSGGARETQYF.

The chain links TRBV7-9 to TRBJ2-2; D gene ambiguous. Per the germline V gene, CDR1 is SEHNR and CDR2 is FQNEAQ (reference sequence). The CDR3 totals 14 residues. Trimming shortened V by 2 bases and J by 2 bases, and 6 bases separated the two germline ends. CDR3 nucleotide sequence: TGTGCCAGCAGCTTACGCACTAACACCGGGGAGCTGTTTTTT. The encoded protein is CASSLRTNTGELFF.

This clone was seen once. This chain uses TRBV12-3 or TRBV12-4 with TRBJ2-7; 11 bases agree with TRBD1. V lost 7 bases to trimming and J lost 3 bases; unmatched junction nucleotides: 2. The CDR3 length is 13 residues. CDR3 DNA sequence: TGTGCCAGCACGGGGACAGGGGGCTACGAGCAGTACTTC. Translated: CASTGTGGYEQYF.

This clone occurred a few times. This rearrangement joins TRBV12-3 or TRBV12-4 to TRBJ1-2; D is ambiguous. Between the trimmed V and J ends, which lost 3 bases and 7 bases, there was a span of 12 bases. The CDR3 runs 13 residues. In nucleotides, the CDR3 is TGTGCCAGCAGTTTCCCAGGAGGAGGTGGCTACACCTTC. Its protein is CASSFPGGGGYTF.

This chain joins TRBV10-1 and TRBJ2-1, with 8 positions matching TRBD2. With 0 bases clipped from V and 1 base from J, the junction kept 5 bases outside the gene matches. This CDR3 comprises 17 residues. Germline V gene sequence: CDR1 WNHNN, CDR2 SYGVQD (reference sequence). CDR3 loop: CASSESGRGDSYNEQFF. The CDR3 DNA sequence: TGCGCCAGCAGTGAGTCGGGGCGGGGGGATTCCTACAATGAGCAGTTCTTC.

With regard to this clone: An end of the junction differs from the germline gene, which may be a read error. CDR3 protein: CASSLFLAVQETQYF. CDR3 bases: TGTGCTAGCAGCTTATTCCTAGCTGTTCAAGAGACCCAGTACTTC. This rearrangement joins TRBV7-7 to TRBJ2-5, with D perhaps TRBD2 (5 bases). CDR1 and CDR2 from the germline V gene are SSHAT and FNYEAQ (reference sequence). The CDR3 loop spans 15 amino acids.

The V and J genes are TRBV2 and TRBJ1-5, with 8 bases aligning to TRBD1. This CDR3 contains 14 residues. The trim removed 6 bases at V and 7 bases at J, leaving 8 bases unmatched. Per the germline V gene, CDR1 is SNHLY and CDR2 is FYNNEI. The CDR3 DNA reads as TGTGCCAGCAGAAATCAGGGGGCTGGCCAGCCCCAGCATTTT. It is translated as CASRNQGAGQPQHF.

This chain connects TRBV19 to TRBJ2-3; no definite D call. The V end lost 5 bases, the J end lost 2 bases, and 8 bases lay between the germline ends. Germline V lookup: CDR1 LNHDA, CDR2 SQIVND (reference sequence). CDR3 size: 13 residues. The CDR3 reads CASSEVFTDTQYF. For the CDR3, the DNA is TGTGCCAGTAGTGAGGTTTTCACAGATACGCAGTATTTT.

The CDR3 loop reads CASSLGTGRPTREQFF. The DNA for the CDR3 is TGCGCCAGCAGCTTGGGGACAGGGAGACCTACCCGTGAGCAGTTCTTC. The chain uses TRBV5-1 and TRBJ2-1; 8 bases fit TRBD1. Germline lookup yields CDR1 SGHRS and CDR2 YFSETQ. The CDR3 consists of 16 residues. The V gene end was trimmed by 0 bases and the J gene end by 9 bases; junction bases not matched to a gene: 11.

This chain joins TRBV5-1 and TRBJ1-2; D is perhaps TRBD1 (6 bases). Germline V gene lookup returns CDR1 SGHRS and CDR2 YFSETQ. V lost 5 bases to trimming and J lost 4 bases, with 15 bases between them. The CDR3 is 14 residues long. CDR3 sequence: CASSAAGRGYGYTF. Here the CDR3 DNA reads TGCGCCAGCAGTGCCGCGGGCAGGGGCTATGGCTACACCTTC.

The chain combines TRBV7-6 with TRBJ1-2; TRBD1 aligns across 9 bases. This CDR3 has 15 residues. Trimming at V came to 1 base and at J to 6 bases, leaving 6 bases not matched to a gene. From germline, CDR1 is SGHVS and CDR2 FNYEAQ. CDR3 protein: CASSLEETGGNGYTF. The CDR3 nucleotides are TGTGCCAGCAGCTTAGAAGAGACAGGGGGGAATGGCTACACCTTC.

In DNA form, the CDR3 reads TGTGCCAGCAGCTTAAGGGGGGGTCTTGAAGCTTTCTTT. It translates to CASSLRGGLEAFF. The chain is built from TRBV11-2 and TRBJ1-1; D perhaps matches TRBD1 (6 bases). In germline, CDR1 is SGHAT, CDR2 FQNNGV. V lost 2 bases and J 7 bases, leaving 11 bases between the germline ends. This CDR3 has 13 amino acids. Drawing the rest from reference TRBV11-2 and TRBJ1-1, the complete variable domain is EAGVAQSPRYKIIEKRQSVAFWCNPISGHATLYWYQQILGQGPKLLIQFQNNGVVDDSQLPKDRFSAERLKGVDSTLKIQPAKLEDSAVYLCASSLRGGLEAFFGQGTRLTVV.

The chain carries TRBV10-3 and TRBJ2-5; 8 bases map to TRBD2. V shed 11 bases and J 3 bases; nucleotides not matched to a gene: 11. The CDR3 contains 14 residues. CDR1 is ENHRY, CDR2 SYGVKD, per germline. CDR3 loop: CASNSGDVKETQYF. CDR3 sequence (DNA): TGTGCCTCCAATAGCGGGGACGTCAAAGAGACCCAGTACTTC.

The rearrangement links TRBV2 to TRBJ2-7; 12 bases agree with TRBD2. The CDR3 totals 14 residues. J gave up 2 bases and V 7 bases, and 3 bases lay outside the gene matches. Germline CDR1 and CDR2: SNHLY and FYNNEI. CDR3 region: CASTGLAGTYEQYF. DNA for the CDR3: TGTGCCAGCACCGGACTAGCGGGGACCTACGAGCAGTACTTC.